The 8 T cell receptor beta chains reported below all come from one sample, sequenced in a study of monozygotic twins with inflammatory bowel disease (dated by TCRdb to about 2019). Receptors were amplified or captured by 5' RACE. The run used an Illumina HiSeq 2500. The reads went through TCRdb reprocessing, and each CDR3 protein sequence gets one entry with no DNA. The table for this sample lists approximately 200,000 distinct CDR3 sequences. The top ten constitute roughly 1.5% of the sample. The sequenced sample was blood. The receptor set was obtained from a human donor with ulcerative colitis or Crohn's disease, or a healthy co-twin of an affected twin (not recorded which).

V and J are TRBV11-2 and TRBJ2-2. The CDR3 spans 15 residues. The germline V gene encodes CDR1 SGHAT and CDR2 FQNNGV. The CDR3 loop is CASSLMAENTGELFF.

The chain combines TRBV7-8 with TRBJ2-3; TCRdb indicates TRBD2, and absent DNA this call remains unverified. Germline loops: CDR1 SGHVS, CDR2 FQNEAQ. CDR3 length: 15 amino acids. The CDR3 reads CASSWDLPSTDTQYF.

J is TRBJ1-2 and V is TRBV28; without DNA, the TCRdb call of TRBD1 cannot be checked. The CDR3 extends over 13 amino acids. Germline values: CDR1 MDHEN, CDR2 SYDVKM. The CDR3 protein is CASSSGMNYGYTF.

The chain couples TRBV20-1 to TRBJ2-1; TCRdb's D call of TRBD2 is untestable without DNA. Germline lookup yields CDR1 DFQATT and CDR2 SNEGSKA (reference sequence). CDR3 size: 15 residues. The CDR3 spells CSADKRGPRMDEQFF.

This chain connects TRBV7-9 to TRBJ2-1; the TCRdb call, TRBD1, lacks DNA for checking. The CDR3 contains 15 residues. Germline V CDR1 and CDR2: SEHNR, FQNEAQ (reference sequence). CDR3: CASSPRGTAYNEQFF. The full variable domain, rest sourced from reference TRBV7-9 and TRBJ2-1, is DTGVSQNPRHKITKRGQNVTFRCDPISEHNRLYWYRQTLGQGPEFLTYFQNEAQLEKSRLLSDRFSAERPKGSFSTLEIQRTEQGDSAMYLCASSPRGTAYNEQFFGPGTRLTVL.

The chain carries TRBV5-6 and TRBJ2-1; TCRdb names TRBD1, which stays unverified in the absence of DNA. Per germline, CDR1 SGHDT and CDR2 YYEEEE. This CDR3 has 15 amino acids. CDR3 sequence reads: CASSLDRGLANEQFF.

The gene calls are TRBV7-2 and TRBJ2-5; the D call from TCRdb, TRBD2, cannot be confirmed without DNA. Germline assignment: CDR1 SGHTA and CDR2 FQGNSA. The CDR3 has 15 residues. The CDR3 loop reads CASSLVWRAGETQYF.

The chain employs TRBV20-1 and TRBJ2-1; TCRdb designates TRBD2, a call that cannot be tested without DNA. The CDR3 consists of 16 residues. The V gene's germline CDR1 is DFQATT and CDR2 SNEGSKA (reference sequence). CDR3 amino acids: CSARKLAGKFYNEQFF.